The 15 T cell receptor beta chains below all came from one sample that was sequenced in a study of T cell clonality in common variable immunodeficiency. Sequencing used immunoSEQ multiplex PCR; TCRdb keeps in-frame clones, though not all of them. The table lists about 66,000 clones, with no singletons. The specimen was peripheral blood mononuclear cells. The receptors shown here come from a person aged 18 to 75 in good health.

This clone occurred many times. The read terminates 3 residues before the CDR3 end, so the remaining end is supplied by the germline J gene. This chain links TRBV18 with TRBJ2-2, with 7 bases that match TRBD1. The ends lost 4 bases at V and 1 base at J; junction bases unmatched: 0. The CDR3 has 14 residues. The germline CDR1 and CDR2 sequences are KGHSH and LQKENI. CDR3 bases read: TGTGCCAGCTCACGACAGGGGAACACCGGGGAG. Protein sequence: CASSRQGNTGE. The full CDR3 sequence reads CASSRQGNTGELFF.

On this clone: The sequenced fragment ends 3 residues before the CDR3 boundary, so the rest is inferred from the germline J gene. Different DNA sequences within this sample yield the same CDR3. This rearrangement joins TRBV18 to TRBJ2-7, with a possible D match to TRBD2 (5 bases). Germline values: CDR1 KGHSH, CDR2 LQKENI. The CDR3 is made up of 14 amino acids. The germline V and J ends were trimmed by 4 bases and 2 bases, with 12 bases remaining between them. The CDR3 DNA, read in part, is TGTGCCAGCTCACTTCTAGCAGAAACCTACGAG. This sequence encodes CASSLLAETYE. The whole CDR3 reads CASSLLAETYEQYF.

This clone was observed many times. The read is 3 residues too short to cover the CDR3 end, so that end is filled in from the germline J gene. The chain is built from TRBV28 and TRBJ2-7; TRBD2 aligns across 13 bases. V shed 2 bases and J 2 bases; nucleotides not matched to a gene: 0. The CDR3 length is 15 residues. Germline-derived CDR1 and CDR2 are MDHEN and SYDVKM. The CDR3 region is CASSLTSGRAYEQYF. The CDR3 bases that were read are TGTGCCAGCAGTTTAACTAGCGGGAGGGCCTACGAG. Full variable domain (rest looked up from reference TRBV28 and TRBJ2-7): DVKVTQSSRYLVKRTGEKVFLECVQDMDHENMFWYRQDPGLGLRLIYFSYDVKMKEKGDIPEGYSVSREKKERFSLILESASTNQTSMYLCASSLTSGRAYEQYFGPGTRLTVT.

This clone was picked up many times. The read finishes 3 residues shy of the CDR3 end, and the germline J gene is used to complete it. This chain joins TRBV30 and TRBJ2-1; 7 nucleotides line up with TRBD2. J lost 5 bases, V lost 5 bases, and 12 bases had no gene match. CDR3 length: 15 residues. The germline V gene has CDR1 GTSNPN and CDR2 SVGIG (reference sequence). CDR3 DNA (partial): TGTGCCTGGGTAAGCCGACTAGCTGGAGACAATGAG. Translating it yields CAWVSRLAGDNE. The entire CDR3 sequence reads CAWVSRLAGDNEQFF.

This clone was picked up many times. The read ends 3 residues early relative to the CDR3; the germline J gene fills the gap. This chain connects TRBV2 to TRBJ1-4, with D uncertain. Germline V gene sequence: CDR1 SNHLY, CDR2 FYNNEI. The V end was cut by 7 bases, the J end by 7 bases, with 10 bases between. The CDR3 is 12 amino acids. Incomplete CDR3 DNA: TGTGCCAGCAATTATGTGCGTGAAAAA. As protein: CASNYVREK. The full-length CDR3 reads as CASNYVREKLFF.

This clone was counted ten times or more. The read terminates 3 residues ahead of where the CDR3 ends, so the germline J gene completes it. The rearrangement uses TRBV7-2 and TRBJ1-3; D might be TRBD1 (6 bases). Germline V gene lookup returns CDR1 SGHTA and CDR2 FQGNSA. This CDR3 has 17 amino acids. CDR3 sequence reads: CASRLAGVGDSGNTIYF. Partial CDR3 DNA: TGTGCAAGTCGCTTAGCAGGGGTAGGGGACTCTGGAAACACC.

In this sample, this clone turned up many times. Coverage ceases 3 residues before the CDR3 finishes, and the germline J gene fills in the end. V and J are TRBV20-1 and TRBJ1-4; 9 bases fit TRBD1. CDR1 and CDR2 from the germline V gene are DFQATT and SNEGSKA (reference sequence). V lost 3 bases and J lost 2; bases outside the gene matches: 1. This CDR3 comprises 14 residues. CDR3 DNA (partial): TGCAGTGCTAGGGGACAGGGCACTAATGAAAAA. This translates into CSARGQGTNEK. The whole CDR3 region reads CSARGQGTNEKLFF.

This clone has at least ten counts. Read coverage stops 3 residues before the CDR3 terminus; the germline J gene supplies the remainder. The chain links TRBV6-2 or TRBV6-3 to TRBJ1-1; the D is unclear. Germline V gives CDR1 MNHEY, CDR2 SVGEGT. CDR3 length equals 16 residues. Trimming took off 0 bases at V and 0 bases at J, with 11 bases between the two ends. CDR3 protein: CASSYSAAGLNTEAFF. The covered CDR3 bases are TGTGCCAGCAGTTACTCGGCTGCGGGTTTGAACACTGAA.

This clone was found many times. The read ends 3 residues early relative to the CDR3; the germline J gene fills the gap. This sample also contains other DNA sequences that code for the same CDR3. J is TRBJ1-2 and V is TRBV18; TRBD1 matches 11 bases. Germline V lookup: CDR1 KGHSH, CDR2 LQKENI. The J segment lost 7 bases and the V segment lost 3 bases, leaving 1 base of the junction unmatched. The CDR3 consists of 13 residues. The DNA read from the CDR3 is TGTGCCAGCTCACCCGGGACAGGGGGTGGC. Residues: CASSPGTGGG. The entire CDR3 protein is CASSPGTGGGYTF.

As concerns this clone: The read stops 3 residues short of the end of the CDR3; the missing end is completed from the germline J gene. J is TRBJ2-2 and V is TRBV10-2, with 10 nucleotides matching TRBD1. CDR1 is WSHSY, CDR2 SAAADI, per germline. This CDR3 is 13 amino acids long. The V segment lost 9 bases and the J segment 4 bases; nucleotides outside the gene matches: 2. The chain's CDR3 is CARWTGGTGELFF. The CDR3 DNA, read in part, is TGCGCCAGATGGACAGGGGGCACCGGGGAG.

This clone was seen repeatedly, ten times or more. The read ends 3 residues early relative to the CDR3; the germline J gene fills the gap. V and J are TRBV10-3 and TRBJ2-5; D may be TRBD1 (6 bases). The CDR3 covers 14 residues. Deletions cut 3 bases from V and 3 bases from J, with 11 bases between. Per germline, CDR1 ENHRY and CDR2 SYGVKD. CDR3 bases read: TGTGCCATCAGTGAAGACAGGATGGAAGAGACC. Its translation is CAISEDRMEET. The whole CDR3 is CAISEDRMEETQYF.

This clone was detected many times. Read sequence stops 3 residues before the CDR3 end, and the germline J gene provides the missing end. V is TRBV18 and J is TRBJ2-1; tentative D call: TRBD2 (6 bases). Trimming cost V 8 bases and J 5 bases, with 7 bases left between them. CDR3 length: 11 amino acids. Germline assignment: CDR1 KGHSH and CDR2 LQKENI. Incomplete CDR3 DNA: TGTGCCAGCGCTAGCGACAATGAG. Translation gives CASASDNE. The whole CDR3 protein is CASASDNEQFF.

This clone showed up many times. From the germline J gene comes the end of the CDR3, since the read stops 3 residues before it. J is TRBJ2-1 and V is TRBV20-1, with TRBD1 identical over 12 bases. This CDR3 contains 18 residues. Trimming cost V 6 bases and J 7 bases; bases outside gene matches: 19. The V gene's germline CDR1 is DFQATT and CDR2 SNEGSKA (reference sequence). The CDR3 here is CSASGTGGAKRVNNEQFF. CDR3 DNA, as far as it was read: TGCAGTGCGTCCGGGACAGGGGGCGCTAAGCGGGTTAATAATGAG.

There are many counts of this clone. The missing CDR3 end, 3 residues past where the read stops, is filled in from the germline J gene. The chain couples TRBV28 to TRBJ2-3; 13 bases fit TRBD2. Germline values: CDR1 MDHEN, CDR2 SYDVKM. Trimming took 6 bases from V and 6 from J; bases not matched to a gene: 6. The CDR3 length is 15 residues. The CDR3 loop is CASRRTSGRLDTQYF. The DNA read from the CDR3 is TGTGCCAGCAGACGGACTAGCGGGAGACTGGATACG.

This clone was observed at least ten times. The read halts 3 residues ahead of the CDR3 end, with the missing end drawn from the germline J gene. This chain uses TRBV20-1 with TRBJ1-6; no clear D. The germline CDR1 and CDR2 sequences are DFQATT and SNEGSKA (reference sequence). Trimming took 0 bases from V and 10 from J, leaving 16 bases between them. The length of the CDR3 is 15 residues. The CDR3 DNA, read in part, is TGCAGTGCTAGAGATCGAACGTTGGCCCTCTCACCC. Protein: CSARDRTLALSP. The CDR3, in full, reads CSARDRTLALSPLHF.